This passage covers 2 T cell receptor beta chains from one sample sequenced in a study of CD8 T cells in Susac syndrome. RNA totalling roughly 0.45 to 1 ug underwent reverse transcription with random hexamers. One entry per CDR3 protein results from TCRdb running MiXCR on the immunoSEQ multiplex PCR reads. The sample carries about 300,000 distinct CDR3 sequences, about 90% recorded once. The sample taken for sequencing was CD4+ T cells from PBMCs. The receptors were gathered from a human donor with multiple sclerosis.

The chain links TRBV4-2 to TRBJ2-7; 10 bases are shared with TRBD1. There are 15 residues in the CDR3. J gave up 4 bases and V 0 bases, and 3 bases lay outside the gene matches. Germline V gives CDR1 LGHNA, CDR2 YNFKEQ. The CDR3 loop reads CASSQEGTGEYEQYF. The CDR3 region has the DNA TGTGCCAGCAGCCAAGAGGGGACAGGGGAGTACGAGCAGTACTTC.

The rearrangement uses TRBV30 and TRBJ2-7; 8 bases are a match to TRBD1. V shed 4 bases and J 5 bases; nucleotides not matched to a gene: 7. The germline V gene has CDR1 GTSNPN and CDR2 SVGIG (reference sequence). The CDR3 has 13 residues. CDR3 residues: CAWTGQGGDEQYF. The CDR3 region has the DNA TGTGCCTGGACCGGACAGGGAGGTGACGAGCAGTACTTC.